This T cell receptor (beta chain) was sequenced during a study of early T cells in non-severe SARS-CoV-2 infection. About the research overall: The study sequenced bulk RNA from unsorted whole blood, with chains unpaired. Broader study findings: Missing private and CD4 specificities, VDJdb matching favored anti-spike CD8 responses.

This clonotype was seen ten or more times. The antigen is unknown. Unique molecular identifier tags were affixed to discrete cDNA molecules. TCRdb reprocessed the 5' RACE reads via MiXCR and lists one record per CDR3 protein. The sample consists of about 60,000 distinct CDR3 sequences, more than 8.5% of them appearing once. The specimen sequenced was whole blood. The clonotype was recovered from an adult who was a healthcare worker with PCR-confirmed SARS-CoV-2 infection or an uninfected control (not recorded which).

The DNA of the CDR3 is TGTGCCAGCAGCCTCACAGGGGACACTGAAGCTTTCTTT. Protein product: CASSLTGDTEAFF. This rearrangement joins TRBV7-9 to TRBJ1-1, with 7 bases identical to TRBD1. Per germline, CDR1 SEHNR and CDR2 FQNEAQ (reference sequence). The CDR3 loop spans 13 amino acids. J was trimmed by 3 bases and V by 5 bases; bases with no gene match: 3.